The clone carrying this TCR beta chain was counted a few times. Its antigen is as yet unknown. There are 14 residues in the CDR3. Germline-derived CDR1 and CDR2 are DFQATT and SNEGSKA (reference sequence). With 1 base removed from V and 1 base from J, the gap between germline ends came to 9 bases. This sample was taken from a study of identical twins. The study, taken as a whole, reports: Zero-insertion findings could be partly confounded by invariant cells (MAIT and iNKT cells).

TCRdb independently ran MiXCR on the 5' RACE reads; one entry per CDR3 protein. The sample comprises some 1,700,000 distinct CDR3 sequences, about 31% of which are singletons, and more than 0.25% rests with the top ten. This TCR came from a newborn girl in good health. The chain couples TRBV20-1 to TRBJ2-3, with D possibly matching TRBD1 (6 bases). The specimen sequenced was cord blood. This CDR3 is CSARGEGGTDTQYF. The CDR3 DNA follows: TGCAGTGCTAGAGGCGAGGGGGGCACAGATACGCAGTATTTT.